The 8 T cell receptor beta chains below come from one sample, sequenced in a study of cytomegalovirus exposure and HLA in healthy donors. Primers: 60 Vbeta forward and 13 Jbeta reverse. This table comes from immunoSEQ multiplex PCR, and its TCRdb copy is limited to in-frame clones, with some not included. The data show 70,000 to 90,000 clones, under 80% seen once. Source material: PBMCs. The receptors were sampled from a male donor in good health and CMV-seropositive.

This chain connects TRBV7-9 to TRBJ2-5; 10 bases fit TRBD2. Trimming at V came to 2 bases and at J to 5 bases, leaving 17 bases not matched to a gene. This CDR3 is built from 19 residues. Looked up from germline, CDR1 is SEHNR and CDR2 is FQNEAQ (reference sequence). The CDR3 bases are TGTGCCAGCAGCTTAAGCGTGATAGCGGGAGGCTCAGGAACGGAGACCCAGTACTTC. This codes for CASSLSVIAGGSGTETQYF.

V gene TRBV20-1 combines with J gene TRBJ2-3, with a tentative D call TRBD2 (5 bases). The V gene lost 3 bases and the J gene lost 6 bases, with 7 bases spanning the gap. The CDR3 totals 11 residues. The germline V gene encodes CDR1 DFQATT and CDR2 SNEGSKA (reference sequence). In DNA, the CDR3 is TGCAGTGCTAGGGAGCGGGATACGCAGTATTTT. Protein sequence: CSARERDTQYF.

This clone was seen a single time. J is TRBJ2-7 and V is TRBV7-9; perhaps TRBD2 as D (5 bases). CDR1 is SEHNR and CDR2 is FQNEAQ in the germline V gene (reference sequence). Trimming left V 5 bases short and J 0 bases short, with 11 bases between. The CDR3 contains 14 residues. In DNA form, the CDR3 reads TGTGCCAGCAGCCTGGACTCCTACTCCTACGAGCAGTACTTC. This translates into CASSLDSYSYEQYF.

The chain uses TRBV6-1 and TRBJ2-7, with TRBD2 identical over 10 bases. The length of the CDR3 is 15 residues. V was clipped by 6 bases and J by 4 bases; unmatched bases: 9. Germline V gene lookup returns CDR1 MNHNS and CDR2 SASEGT. CDR3 coding DNA: TGTGCCAGCAGAGCAATAGCGGGGGGCCGTTACGAGCAGTACTTC. Translating it yields CASRAIAGGRYEQYF.

V gene TRBV6-6 combines with J gene TRBJ2-7, with 14 positions matching TRBD2. CDR1 and CDR2 (germline): MNHNY, SVGAGI (reference sequence). The CDR3 contains 16 residues. Unmatched junction bases numbered 6, after V lost 5 bases and J lost 3 bases. The CDR3 region is CASSHSGTSGSYEQYF. CDR3 DNA: TGTGCCAGCAGTCATTCCGGGACTAGCGGGAGCTACGAGCAGTACTTC.

This clone was seen only a few times. This sequence joins TRBV4-1 and TRBJ1-1; weak D call: TRBD1 (5 bases). CDR1 and CDR2 (germline): MGHRA, YSYEKL. The ends were cut back, 5 bases at V and 12 bases at J, with 25 bases in the middle. The CDR3 spans 15 residues. CDR3 region: CASSEPRGMNTEPFF. The DNA for the CDR3 is TGCGCCAGCAGCGAGCCTCGGGGGATGAACACCGAACCTTTCTTT.

The chain joins TRBV28 to TRBJ1-2; D is ambiguous. The CDR3 extends over 14 amino acids. Germline-derived CDR1 and CDR2 are MDHEN and SYDVKM. Trimming took 5 bases from V and 7 from J, leaving 17 bases between them. The CDR3 sequence is CASSPLRSGSGYTF. CDR3 sequence (DNA): TGTGCCAGCAGTCCCCTTCGAAGCGGCAGTGGCTACACCTTC.

The chain uses TRBV6-5 and TRBJ1-6; TRBD1 might be the D (5 bases). The CDR3 is 14 amino acids. CDR1 and CDR2 from the germline V gene are MNHEY and SVGAGI. V was pared by 0 bases and J by 6 bases, with 6 bases between. CDR3 amino acids: CASSYSTVNSPLHF. The CDR3 DNA is TGTGCCAGCAGTTACTCGACAGTTAATTCACCCCTCCACTTT.